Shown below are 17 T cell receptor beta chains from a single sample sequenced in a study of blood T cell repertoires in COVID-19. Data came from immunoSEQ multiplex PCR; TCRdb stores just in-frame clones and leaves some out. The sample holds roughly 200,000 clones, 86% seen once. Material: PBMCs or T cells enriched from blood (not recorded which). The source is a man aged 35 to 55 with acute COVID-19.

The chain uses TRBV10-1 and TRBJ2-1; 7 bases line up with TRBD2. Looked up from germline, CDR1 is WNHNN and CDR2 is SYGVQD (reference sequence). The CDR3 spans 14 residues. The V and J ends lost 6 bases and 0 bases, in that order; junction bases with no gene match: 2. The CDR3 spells CASSGRSSYNEQFF. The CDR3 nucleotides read TGCGCCAGCAGCGGGAGGAGCTCCTACAATGAGCAGTTCTTC.

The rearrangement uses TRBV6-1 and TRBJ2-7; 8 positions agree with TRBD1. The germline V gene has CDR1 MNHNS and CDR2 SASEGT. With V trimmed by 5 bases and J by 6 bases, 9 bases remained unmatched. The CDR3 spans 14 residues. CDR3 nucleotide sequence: TGTGCCAGCAGTCTCGGCCAGGGGGCGGCCGAGCAGTACTTC. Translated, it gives CASSLGQGAAEQYF.

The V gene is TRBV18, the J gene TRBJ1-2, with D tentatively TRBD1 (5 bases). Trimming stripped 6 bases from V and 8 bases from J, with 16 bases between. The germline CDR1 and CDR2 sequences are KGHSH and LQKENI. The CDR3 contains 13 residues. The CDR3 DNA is TGTGCCAGCTCCCTACGTCCGGGGGAAGGCTACACCTTC. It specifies CASSLRPGEGYTF. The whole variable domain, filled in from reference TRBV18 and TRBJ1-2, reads NAGVMQNPRHLVRRRGQEARLRCSPMKGHSHVYWYRQLPEEGLKFMVYLQKENIIDESGMPKERFSAEFPKEGPSILRIQQVVRGDSAAYFCASSLRPGEGYTFGSGTRLTVV.

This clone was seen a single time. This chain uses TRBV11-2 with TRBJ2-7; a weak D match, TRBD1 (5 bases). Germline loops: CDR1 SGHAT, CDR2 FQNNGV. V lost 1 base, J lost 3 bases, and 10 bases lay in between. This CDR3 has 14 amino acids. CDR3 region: CASSLAARGYEQYF. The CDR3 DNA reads TGTGCCAGCAGCTTAGCCGCTAGGGGCTACGAGCAGTACTTC.

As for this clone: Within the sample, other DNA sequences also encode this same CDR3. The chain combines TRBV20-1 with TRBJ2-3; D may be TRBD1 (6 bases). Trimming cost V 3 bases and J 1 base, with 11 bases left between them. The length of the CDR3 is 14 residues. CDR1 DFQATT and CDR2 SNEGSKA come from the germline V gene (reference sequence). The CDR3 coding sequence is TGCAGTGCTAGTAGGCAGGGGCGCACAGATACGCAGTATTTT. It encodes CSASRQGRTDTQYF.

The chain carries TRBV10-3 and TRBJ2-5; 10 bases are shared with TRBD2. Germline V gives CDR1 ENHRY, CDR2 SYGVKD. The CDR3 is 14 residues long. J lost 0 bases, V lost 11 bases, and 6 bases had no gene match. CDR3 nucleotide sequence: TGTGCCGCGGCCCTAGCGGGGGACCAAGAGACCCAGTACTTC. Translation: CAAALAGDQETQYF.

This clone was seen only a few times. DNA of the CDR3: TGTGCCAGCAGCTTAGTCTCAGGGTATTCTGGAAACACCATATATTTT. Protein sequence: CASSLVSGYSGNTIYF. The chain links TRBV11-2 to TRBJ1-3; D might be TRBD1 (5 bases). The germline V gene has CDR1 SGHAT and CDR2 FQNNGV. The CDR3 totals 16 residues. With 1 base removed from V and 1 base from J, the gap between germline ends came to 11 bases.

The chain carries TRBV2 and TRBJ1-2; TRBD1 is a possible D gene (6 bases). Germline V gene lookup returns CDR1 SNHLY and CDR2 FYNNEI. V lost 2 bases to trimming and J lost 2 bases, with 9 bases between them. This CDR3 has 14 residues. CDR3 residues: CASSEQGSNYGYTF. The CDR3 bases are TGTGCCAGCAGTGAACAGGGGTCCAACTATGGCTACACCTTC.

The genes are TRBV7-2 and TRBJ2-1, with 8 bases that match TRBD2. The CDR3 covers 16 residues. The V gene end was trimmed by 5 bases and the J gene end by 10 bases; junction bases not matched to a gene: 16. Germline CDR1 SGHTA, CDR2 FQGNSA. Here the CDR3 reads CASSLSGLVSSREQFF. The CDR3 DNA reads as TGTGCCAGCAGCCTCTCGGGACTAGTCTCCTCACGGGAGCAGTTCTTC.

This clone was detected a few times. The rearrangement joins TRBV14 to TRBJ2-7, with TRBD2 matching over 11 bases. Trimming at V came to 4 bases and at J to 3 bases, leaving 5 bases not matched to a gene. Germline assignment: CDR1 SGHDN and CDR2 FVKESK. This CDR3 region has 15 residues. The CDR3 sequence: CASSPLAGVVYEQYF. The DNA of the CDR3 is TGTGCCAGCAGCCCACTAGCGGGAGTTGTCTACGAGCAGTACTTC.

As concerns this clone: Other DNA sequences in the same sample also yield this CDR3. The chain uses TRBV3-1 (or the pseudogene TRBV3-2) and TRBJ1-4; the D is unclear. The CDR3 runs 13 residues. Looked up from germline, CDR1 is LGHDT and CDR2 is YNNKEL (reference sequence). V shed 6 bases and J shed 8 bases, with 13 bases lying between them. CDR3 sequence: CASRAGPGEKLFF. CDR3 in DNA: TGTGCCAGCAGAGCGGGCCCCGGGGAAAAACTGTTTTTT.

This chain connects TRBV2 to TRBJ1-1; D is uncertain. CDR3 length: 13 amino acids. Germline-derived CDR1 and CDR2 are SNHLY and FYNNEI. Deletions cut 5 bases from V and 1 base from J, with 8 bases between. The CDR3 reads CASSNRGNTEAFF. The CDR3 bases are TGTGCCAGCAGTAATCGGGGGAACACTGAAGCTTTCTTT.

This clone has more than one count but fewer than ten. This CDR3 reads CASSVATGGRANEQFF. The CDR3 DNA reads as TGTGCCAGCAGCGTAGCTACGGGCGGGAGGGCCAATGAGCAGTTCTTC. The chain links TRBV9 to TRBJ2-1, with 9 bases aligning to TRBD2. CDR1 and CDR2 (germline): SGDLS, YYNGEE. The CDR3 covers 16 residues. The trim removed 0 bases at V and 6 bases at J, leaving 7 bases unmatched.

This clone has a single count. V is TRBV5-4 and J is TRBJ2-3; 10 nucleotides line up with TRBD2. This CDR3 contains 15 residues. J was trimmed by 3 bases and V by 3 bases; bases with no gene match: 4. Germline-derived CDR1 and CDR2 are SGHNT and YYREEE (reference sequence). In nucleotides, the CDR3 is TGTGCCAGCAGCTCCACAGCGGGAGGGACAGATACGCAGTATTTT. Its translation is CASSSTAGGTDTQYF.

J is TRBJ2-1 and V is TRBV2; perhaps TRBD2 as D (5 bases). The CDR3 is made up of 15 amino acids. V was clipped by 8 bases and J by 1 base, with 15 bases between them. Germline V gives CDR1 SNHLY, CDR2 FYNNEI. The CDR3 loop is CASEALRASYNEQFF. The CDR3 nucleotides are TGTGCCAGCGAGGCACTGCGGGCTTCCTACAATGAGCAGTTCTTC.

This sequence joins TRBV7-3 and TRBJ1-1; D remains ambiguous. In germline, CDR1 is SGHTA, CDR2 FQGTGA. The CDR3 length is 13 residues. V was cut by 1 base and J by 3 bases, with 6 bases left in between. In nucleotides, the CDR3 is TGTGCCAGCAGCTTAAACTGGTACACTGAAGCTTTCTTT. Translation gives CASSLNWYTEAFF.

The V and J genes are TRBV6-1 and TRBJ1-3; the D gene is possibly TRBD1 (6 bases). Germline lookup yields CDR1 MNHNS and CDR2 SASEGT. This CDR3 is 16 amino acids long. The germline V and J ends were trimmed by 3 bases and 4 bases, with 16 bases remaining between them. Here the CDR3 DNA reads TGTGCCAGCAGTGAGCCGGGGCAGGGGCAAGGAAACACCATATATTTT. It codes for CASSEPGQGQGNTIYF.